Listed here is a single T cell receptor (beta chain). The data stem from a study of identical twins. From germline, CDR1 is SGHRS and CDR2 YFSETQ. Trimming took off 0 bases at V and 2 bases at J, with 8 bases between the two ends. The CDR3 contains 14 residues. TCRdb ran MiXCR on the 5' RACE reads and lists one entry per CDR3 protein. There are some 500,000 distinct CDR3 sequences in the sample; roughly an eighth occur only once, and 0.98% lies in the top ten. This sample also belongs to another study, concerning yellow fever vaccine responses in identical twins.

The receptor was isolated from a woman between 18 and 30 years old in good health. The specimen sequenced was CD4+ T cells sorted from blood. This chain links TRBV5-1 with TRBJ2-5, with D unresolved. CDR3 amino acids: CASSLGYQQETQYF. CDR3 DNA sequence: TGCGCCAGCAGCTTGGGCTACCAACAAGAGACCCAGTACTTC.